One and the same sample provided the 22 T cell receptor beta chains below, sequenced in a study of radiotherapy plus CTLA-4 blockade in lung cancer. Repertoires were generated with immunoSEQ multiplex PCR, while TCRdb's copy carries only in-frame clones and drops some. This table has 45,000 to 60,000 clones, 70% to 80% appearing once. Specimen: peripheral blood, collected from a patient treated with radiotherapy plus ipilimumab. Receptor source: a human donor with non-small cell lung cancer who had a complete response to radiotherapy plus ipilimumab.

The chain links TRBV5-1 to TRBJ2-2; 7 bases map to TRBD1. Germline V lookup: CDR1 SGHRS, CDR2 YFSETQ. CDR3 length: 15 amino acids. Trimming removed 0 bases from V and 3 bases from J; junction bases left unmatched: 2. The CDR3 is CASSLGRGYTGELFF. The CDR3 DNA reads as TGCGCCAGCAGCTTGGGCAGGGGGTACACCGGGGAGCTGTTTTTT.

This chain connects TRBV5-6 to TRBJ1-6, with 9 bases lining up with TRBD1. Looked up from germline, CDR1 is SGHDT and CDR2 is YYEEEE. This CDR3 spans 15 amino acids. Trimming removed 4 bases from V and 5 bases from J; junction bases left unmatched: 4. The CDR3 DNA follows: TGTGCCAGCAGCCCCCGGGACAGGGATAATTCACCCCTCCACTTT. Its translation is CASSPRDRDNSPLHF.

This chain uses TRBV27 with TRBJ2-3; TRBD2 aligns across 9 bases. Germline-derived CDR1 and CDR2 are MNHEY and SMNVEV (reference sequence). CDR3 length: 14 residues. Losses at the gene ends were 2 bases for V and 9 bases for J; bases not matched to a gene: 6. The CDR3, as DNA: TGTGCCAGCAGTTTAGGGACTAGCCCGGGGACGCAGTATTTT. As protein: CASSLGTSPGTQYF.

The chain couples TRBV5-1 to TRBJ2-1; 7 bases are shared with TRBD2. This CDR3 region has 13 residues. Losses at the gene ends were 4 bases for V and 8 bases for J; bases not matched to a gene: 6. Germline-derived CDR1 and CDR2 are SGHRS and YFSETQ. Here the CDR3 reads CASSPGRGYEQFF. As DNA, the CDR3 is TGCGCCAGCAGCCCGGGGAGGGGATATGAGCAGTTCTTC.

This clone was counted between two and nine times. This chain joins TRBV2 and TRBJ2-5; 10 bases match TRBD1. The V segment lost 4 bases and the J segment 5 bases; nucleotides outside the gene matches: 7. Germline CDR1 SNHLY, CDR2 FYNNEI. The CDR3 is 15 residues long. This CDR3 reads CASSGGQGGRETQYF. The CDR3 coding sequence is TGTGCCAGCAGTGGAGGACAGGGGGGGAGGGAGACCCAGTACTTC.

This chain uses TRBV2 with TRBJ1-2; D possibly corresponds to TRBD1 (6 bases). Trimming took off 5 bases at V and 4 bases at J, with 20 bases between the two ends. Germline CDR1 is SNHLY and CDR2 is FYNNEI. This CDR3 comprises 16 residues. The CDR3 region is CASSSPGQLEPYGYTF. CDR3 coding DNA: TGTGCCAGCAGTTCCCCGGGACAACTAGAGCCCTATGGCTACACCTTC.

The chain couples TRBV9 to TRBJ2-6, with 7 bases identical to TRBD1. With 4 bases clipped from V and 0 bases from J, the junction kept 7 bases outside the gene matches. Per germline, CDR1 SGDLS and CDR2 YYNGEE. There are 17 residues in the CDR3. CDR3 in amino acids: CASSSRTGSSGANVLTF. CDR3 nucleotides: TGTGCCAGCAGCTCTCGGACAGGTAGCTCTGGGGCCAACGTCCTGACTTTC.

The chain employs TRBV6-5 and TRBJ2-7; no firm D call. The germline CDR1 and CDR2 sequences are MNHEY and SVGAGI. V dropped 6 bases and J dropped 3 bases, with 12 bases sitting between them. The CDR3 runs 13 residues. CDR3 nucleotides: TGTGCCAGCAGCCGAGGATTTGGCTACGAGCAGTACTTC. This encodes CASSRGFGYEQYF.

The chain carries TRBV29-1 and TRBJ1-2; 7 bases line up with TRBD1. Germline-derived CDR1 and CDR2 are SQVTM and ANQGSEA. There are 12 residues in the CDR3. The V segment lost 7 bases and the J segment 2 bases; nucleotides outside the gene matches: 4. CDR3 loop: CSAWDSNYGYTF. CDR3 DNA sequence: TGCAGCGCTTGGGACAGCAACTATGGCTACACCTTC.

The V and J genes are TRBV30 and TRBJ2-2; TRBD1 matches 7 bases. The CDR3 contains 15 residues. V lost 1 base, J lost 4 bases, and 6 bases stayed unmatched. The V gene's germline CDR1 is GTSNPN and CDR2 SVGIG (reference sequence). CDR3 sequence: CAWSAGQAGTGELFF. CDR3 DNA: TGTGCCTGGAGTGCCGGACAGGCGGGCACCGGGGAGCTGTTTTTT.

The rearrangement uses TRBV9 and TRBJ1-5; D possibly corresponds to TRBD1 (5 bases). V dropped 7 bases and J dropped 3 bases, with 11 bases sitting between them. The CDR3 contains 13 residues. Germline lookup yields CDR1 SGDLS and CDR2 YYNGEE. CDR3 region: CASATGPNQPQHF. As DNA, the CDR3 is TGTGCCAGCGCTACAGGACCCAATCAGCCCCAGCATTTT.

The chain links TRBV5-4 to TRBJ2-2, with 14 bases fitting TRBD2. Germline V CDR1 and CDR2: SGHNT, YYREEE (reference sequence). The CDR3 runs to 17 residues. V shed 3 bases and J 2 bases; nucleotides not matched to a gene: 3. DNA of the CDR3: TGTGCCAGCAGCTCGGGACTAGCGGGAGCCAACACCGGGGAGCTGTTTTTT. This encodes CASSSGLAGANTGELFF.

Only a few counts were recorded for this clone. V is TRBV10-1 and J is TRBJ2-1; a weak D match, TRBD2 (6 bases). The CDR3 has 14 amino acids. V was pared by 6 bases and J by 7 bases, with 16 bases between. Germline V gene lookup returns CDR1 WNHNN and CDR2 SYGVQD (reference sequence). CDR3 amino acids: CASSPRAGGNEQFF. The CDR3 DNA reads TGCGCCAGCAGCCCCCGGGCCGGGGGTAATGAGCAGTTCTTC.

The chain uses TRBV4-1 and TRBJ1-6; TRBD1 is a possible D gene (5 bases). Germline lookup yields CDR1 MGHRA and CDR2 YSYEKL. V was shortened by 0 bases and J by 6 bases, with 12 bases between the two germline ends. This CDR3 spans 16 amino acids. CDR3 amino acids: CASSQDGGRGNSPLHF. CDR3 sequence (DNA): TGCGCCAGCAGCCAAGATGGTGGAAGGGGTAATTCACCCCTCCACTTT.

This clone has just one count. The chain links TRBV11-3 to TRBJ2-1; perhaps TRBD1 as D (5 bases). Trimming stripped 1 base from V and 5 bases from J, with 12 bases between. Germline CDR1 reads SGHNT; CDR2 reads YENEEA. This CDR3 is 15 amino acids long. The CDR3 coding sequence is TGTGCCAGCAGCTTAGTGCAGGGTGTGCACAATGAGCAGTTCTTC. Its protein is CASSLVQGVHNEQFF.

This rearrangement joins TRBV27 to TRBJ2-1; TRBD1 matches 9 bases. V trimming: 6 bases; J trimming: 10 bases; junction bases outside the gene matches: 10. Per the germline V gene, CDR1 is MNHEY and CDR2 is SMNVEV (reference sequence). The CDR3 runs 14 residues. The CDR3 bases are TGTGCCAGCAGGACGGACAGGGGCCGCCGGGAGCAGTTCTTC. It is translated as CASRTDRGRREQFF.

J is TRBJ2-7 and V is TRBV28; possible D gene TRBD2, 5 bases. The V gene lost 2 bases and the J gene lost 4 bases, with 9 bases spanning the gap. Germline CDR1 reads MDHEN; CDR2 reads SYDVKM. This CDR3 has 13 residues. The DNA for the CDR3 is TGTGCCAGCAGTTTACTCGGGAAATACGAGCAGTACGTC. As protein: CASSLLGKYEQYV.

This CDR3 is CASRESGSLGEAFF. For the CDR3, the DNA is TGTGCCAGCAGGGAGAGTGGGAGCTTGGGTGAAGCTTTCTTT. The V call is TRBV2, the J call TRBJ1-1, with D unresolved. Germline V gene sequence: CDR1 SNHLY, CDR2 FYNNEI. With 6 bases removed from V and 7 bases from J, the gap between germline ends came to 18 bases. The CDR3 is made up of 14 amino acids.

The chain links TRBV7-8 to TRBJ2-7; 12 bases are a match to TRBD2. The ends lost 0 bases at V and 4 bases at J; junction bases unmatched: 4. The CDR3 covers 16 residues. Germline loops: CDR1 SGHVS, CDR2 FQNEAQ. CDR3 loop: CASSLATSGSRYEQYV. The CDR3 DNA sequence: TGTGCCAGCAGCTTAGCGACTAGCGGGAGTCGGTACGAGCAGTACGTC.

In its sample, this clone was seen once. The chain combines TRBV2 with TRBJ2-3, with TRBD2 identical over 8 bases. V shed 8 bases and J 4 bases; nucleotides not matched to a gene: 5. The germline gives CDR1 SNHLY, CDR2 FYNNEI. The CDR3 runs to 13 residues. CDR3 bases: TGTGCCAGCGGCGGGGGGACCTCAGATACGCAGTATTTT. It encodes CASGGGTSDTQYF.

The chain couples TRBV6-5 to TRBJ2-2; a weak D match, TRBD1 (6 bases). The V and J ends lost 2 bases and 4 bases respectively, with 14 bases between them. Germline-derived CDR1 and CDR2 are MNHEY and SVGAGI. CDR3 length equals 16 residues. For the CDR3, the DNA is TGTGCCAGCAGTTACACAAACAGGGTGGGCACCGGGGAGCTGTTTTTT. This encodes CASSYTNRVGTGELFF.

The rearrangement uses TRBV28 and TRBJ1-2; possibly TRBD1 for D (5 bases). CDR3 length equals 14 residues. V dropped 1 base and J dropped 5 bases, with 11 bases sitting between them. CDR1 is MDHEN and CDR2 is SYDVKM in the germline V gene. The CDR3 sequence: CASSLSGKTYGYTF. The CDR3 DNA is TGTGCCAGCAGTTTATCAGGGAAGACGTATGGCTACACCTTC.